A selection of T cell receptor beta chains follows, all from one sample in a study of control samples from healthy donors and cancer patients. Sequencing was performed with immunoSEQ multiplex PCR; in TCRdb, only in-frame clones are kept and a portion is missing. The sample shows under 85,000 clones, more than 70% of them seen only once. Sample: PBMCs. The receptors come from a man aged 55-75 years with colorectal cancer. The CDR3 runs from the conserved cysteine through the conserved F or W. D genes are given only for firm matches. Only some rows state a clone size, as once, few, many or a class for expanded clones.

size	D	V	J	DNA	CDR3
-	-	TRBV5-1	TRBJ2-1	TGCGCCAGCAGCTTGGAGGGGCAGACCACCTACAATGAGCAGTTCTTC	CASSLEGQTTYNEQFF
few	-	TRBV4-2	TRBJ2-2	TGTGCCAGCAGCCAAGGGATCGGAGGAACCGGGGAGCTGTTTTTT	CASSQGIGGTGELFF
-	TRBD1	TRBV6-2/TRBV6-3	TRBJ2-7	TGTGCCAGCAGTTACTTAAACAGGGGGCTCCCCTACGAGCAGTACTTC	CASSYLNRGLPYEQYF
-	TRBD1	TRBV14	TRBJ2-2	TGTGCCAGCAGCCGGAGACAGGGGAACACCGGGGAGCTGTTTTTT	CASSRRQGNTGELFF
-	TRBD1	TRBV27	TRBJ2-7	TGTGCCAGCGTAAGGACAGGCGGAACCTACGAGCAGTACTTC	CASVRTGGTYEQYF
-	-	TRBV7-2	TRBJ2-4	TGTGCCAGCAGCTTAGATATTTTAGCCAAAAACATTCAGTACTTC	CASSLDILAKNIQYF
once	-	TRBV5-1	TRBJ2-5	TGCGCCAGCAGTTACCCAAAAGAGACCCAGTACTTC	CASSYPKETQYF
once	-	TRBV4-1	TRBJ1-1	TGCGCCAGCAGCCCCCGAGAGGAAACCTGGAACACTGAAGCTTTCTTT	CASSPREETWNTEAFF
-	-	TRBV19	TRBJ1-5	TGTGCCAGTAGTATAGATAAGGGCGTAAGCAATCAGCCCCAGCATTTT	CASSIDKGVSNQPQHF
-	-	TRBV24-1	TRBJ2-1	TGTGCCACCAGCCCCTCCGGGCAGGGGATATACAATGAGCAGTTCTTC	CATSPSGQGIYNEQFF
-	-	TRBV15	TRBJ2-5	TGTGCCACCAGCAGAGGTGGGCAGGGGCGTGTGGAGACCCAGTACTTC	CATSRGGQGRVETQYF
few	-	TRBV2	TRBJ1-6	TGTGCCAGCAACCCCGCCAGGTCCTTTAATTCACCCCTCCACTTT	CASNPARSFNSPLHF
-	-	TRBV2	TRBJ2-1	TGTGCCAGCAGCGCCCCCGGGAACAGGCGGTACAATGAGCAGTTCTTC	CASSAPGNRRYNEQFF
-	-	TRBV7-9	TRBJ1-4	TGTGCCAGCAGCCGGGGTGGGGGTCCTAATGAAAAACTGTTTTTT	CASSRGGGPNEKLFF
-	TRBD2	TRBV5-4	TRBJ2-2	TGTGCCAGCAGTCCGGGGGGCGGGGAGCTGTTTTTT	CASSPGGGELFF
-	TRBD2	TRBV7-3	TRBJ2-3	TGTGCCAGCAGCTTATGGGCTAGCGGGGGACCCACAGATACGCAGTATTTT	CASSLWASGGPTDTQYF
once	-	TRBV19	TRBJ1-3	TGTGCCAGTAGTATTACCGTTGCTGGAAACACCATATATTTT	CASSITVAGNTIYF
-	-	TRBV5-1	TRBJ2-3	TGCGCCAGCAGCTTGGTCGGCGGGGGCCCCACAGATACGCAGTATTTT	CASSLVGGGPTDTQYF
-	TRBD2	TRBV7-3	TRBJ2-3	TGTGCCAGCAGCTCGGGACTAGCGGGTCCTCTGGATACGCAGTATTTT	CASSSGLAGPLDTQYF
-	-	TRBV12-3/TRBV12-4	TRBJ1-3	TGTGCCAGCAGTTATTCTGGAAACACCATATATTTT	CASSYSGNTIYF